These 27 T cell receptor beta chains came from one sample sequenced in a study of T cell responses to AZD1222 COVID-19 vaccine. Clones were sequenced by immunoSEQ multiplex PCR, and TCRdb holds only the in-frame ones, with some missing. The repertoire includes 75,000 to 85,000 clones, roughly nine tenths of them detected once, and more than 4% sits in the top ten. The sequencing here drew on peripheral blood, taken on day 0 of AZD1222 vaccination. The receptors derive from an adult in good health.

This clone was recorded only once. V usage is TRBV27 and J usage is TRBJ1-1; D is perhaps TRBD1 (5 bases). The germline CDR1 and CDR2 sequences are MNHEY and SMNVEV (reference sequence). CDR3 size: 14 residues. V gave up 5 bases and J gave up 0 bases, with 10 bases separating them. CDR3 in DNA: TGTGCCAGCAGTCTCCAGGGCTTGAACACTGAAGCTTTCTTT. It yields the protein CASSLQGLNTEAFF.

This chain uses TRBV11-2 with TRBJ2-2; tentative D call: TRBD2 (6 bases). With 3 bases removed from V and 3 bases from J, the gap between germline ends came to 17 bases. CDR1 is SGHAT, CDR2 FQNNGV, per germline. The CDR3 sequence is 17 residues long. The CDR3 reads CASSFTGSPVHTGELFF. Here the CDR3 DNA reads TGTGCCAGCAGCTTTACCGGGAGCCCGGTCCACACCGGGGAGCTGTTTTTT. Complete variable domain (other parts from reference TRBV11-2 and TRBJ2-2): EAGVAQSPRYKIIEKRQSVAFWCNPISGHATLYWYQQILGQGPKLLIQFQNNGVVDDSQLPKDRFSAERLKGVDSTLKIQPAKLEDSAVYLCASSFTGSPVHTGELFFGEGSRLTVL.

This clone was detected once. The chain links TRBV5-1 to TRBJ2-7; TRBD2 might be the D (5 bases). V shed 0 bases and J shed 0 bases, with 10 bases lying between them. CDR3 length: 15 residues. CDR1 is SGHRS and CDR2 is YFSETQ in the germline V gene. In DNA form, the CDR3 reads TGCGCCAGCAGCTTGGTTCCGGGGAGCTCCTACGAGCAGTACTTC. It encodes CASSLVPGSSYEQYF.

A few counts support this clone. This chain uses TRBV30 with TRBJ2-7; 12 nucleotides agree with TRBD1. Germline V gene data show CDR1 as GTSNPN and CDR2 as SVGIG (reference sequence). The J segment lost 4 bases and the V segment lost 4 bases, leaving 8 bases of the junction unmatched. CDR3 size: 15 residues. CDR3 nucleotides: TGTGCCTGGACTGGGACAGGGGGCGGGAGGTACGAGCAGTACTTC. This codes for CAWTGTGGGRYEQYF. The full variable domain, rest sourced from reference TRBV30 and TRBJ2-7, is SQTIHQWPATLVQPVGSPLSLECTVEGTSNPNLYWYRQAAGRGLQLLFYSVGIGQISSEVPQNLSASRPQDRQFILSSKKLLLSDSGFYLCAWTGTGGGRYEQYFGPGTRLTVT.

This chain uses TRBV6-4 with TRBJ2-6; D remains ambiguous. Trimming removed 6 bases from V and 4 bases from J, with 10 bases in between. This CDR3 comprises 14 residues. The germline gives CDR1 MRHNA, CDR2 SNTAGT. In DNA, the CDR3 is TGTGCCAGCAGCGAACGATTAGGGGCCAACGTCCTGACTTTC. Its protein product is CASSERLGANVLTF.

The V gene is TRBV27, the J gene TRBJ2-7; D not resolved. V was cut by 6 bases and J by 3 bases, with 15 bases left in between. The germline gives CDR1 MNHEY, CDR2 SMNVEV (reference sequence). This CDR3 has 14 amino acids. The CDR3 is CASRQTRADYEQYF. The CDR3 DNA follows: TGTGCCAGCAGACAAACTCGGGCCGACTACGAGCAGTACTTC.

The chain joins TRBV18 to TRBJ2-5; 8 bases match TRBD1. V shed 3 bases, J shed 5 bases, and the junction held 2 bases outside the gene matches. CDR1 KGHSH and CDR2 LQKENI come from the germline V gene. This CDR3 region has 13 residues. The CDR3 region has the DNA TGTGCCAGCTCACCCGACAGGGGCGAGACCCAGTACTTC. It specifies CASSPDRGETQYF.

This clone appeared a few times. The rearrangement links TRBV5-6 to TRBJ2-7; TRBD2 might be the D (5 bases). V gave up 5 bases and J gave up 5 bases, with 20 bases separating them. There are 15 residues in the CDR3. CDR1 and CDR2 (germline): SGHDT, YYEEEE. The CDR3 loop is CASRPRGFGGNEQYF. The DNA for the CDR3 is TGTGCCAGCAGGCCGCGCGGGTTCGGTGGGAACGAGCAGTACTTC. Complete variable domain (other parts from reference TRBV5-6 and TRBJ2-7): DAGVTQSPTHLIKTRGQQVTLRCSPKSGHDTVSWYQQALGQGPQFIFQYYEEEERQRGNFPDRFSGHQFPNYSSELNVNALLLGDSALYLCASRPRGFGGNEQYFGPGTRLTVT.

The rearrangement uses TRBV30 and TRBJ1-4; D not resolved. Germline CDR1 GTSNPN, CDR2 SVGIG (reference sequence). The germline V and J ends were trimmed by 0 bases and 14 bases, with 16 bases remaining between them. This CDR3 has 13 amino acids. CDR3 nucleotide sequence: TGTGCCTGGAGTGTAGAGGGTTGGGGAGCTCTGTTTTTT. Its translation is CAWSVEGWGALFF.

The chain is built from TRBV2 and TRBJ2-1; TRBD1 matches at 8 bases. This CDR3 is built from 14 residues. Germline V gene data show CDR1 as SNHLY and CDR2 as FYNNEI. The V segment lost 6 bases and the J segment 5 bases; nucleotides outside the gene matches: 6. The chain's CDR3 is CASSDRTGNNEQFF. For the CDR3, the DNA is TGTGCCAGCAGCGACCGGACAGGGAACAATGAGCAGTTCTTC.

V gene TRBV10-3 combines with J gene TRBJ1-1; weak D call: TRBD1 (5 bases). Germline CDR1 ENHRY, CDR2 SYGVKD. V was clipped by 0 bases and J by 0 bases, with 8 bases between them. This CDR3 is built from 15 residues. CDR3 bases: TGTGCCATCAGTGAGTCGGGGGGAATGAACACTGAAGCTTTCTTT. It encodes CAISESGGMNTEAFF.

The V call is TRBV2, the J call TRBJ1-2, with D maybe TRBD1 (5 bases). Trimming took 6 bases from V and 8 from J, leaving 22 bases between them. This CDR3 region has 15 residues. Germline loops: CDR1 SNHLY, CDR2 FYNNEI. CDR3 nucleotides: TGTGCCAGCAGGACCGGGACGACCGGCCCAGACGGCTACACCTTC. It is translated as CASRTGTTGPDGYTF.

CDR3 sequence reads: CASSIGWTTTYEQYF. The CDR3 nucleotides read TGTGCCAGTAGTATAGGCTGGACTACGACCTACGAGCAGTACTTC. The genes are TRBV19 and TRBJ2-7, with D tentatively TRBD2 (6 bases). The germline V gene has CDR1 LNHDA and CDR2 SQIVND (reference sequence). The CDR3 runs 15 residues. Trimming shortened V by 1 base and J by 2 bases, and 12 bases separated the two germline ends.

V gene TRBV10-3 combines with J gene TRBJ1-2; 7 bases align to TRBD1. Germline CDR1 reads ENHRY; CDR2 reads SYGVKD. The ends lost 0 bases at V and 3 bases at J; junction bases unmatched: 10. There are 17 residues in the CDR3. The CDR3 sequence is CAISESPTGDKDYGYTF. CDR3 bases: TGTGCCATCAGTGAGTCCCCTACAGGGGATAAGGACTATGGCTACACCTTC.

The chain joins TRBV19 to TRBJ1-5; D is ambiguous. The V gene's germline CDR1 is LNHDA and CDR2 SQIVND (reference sequence). The CDR3 runs to 13 residues. The V end lost 5 bases, the J end lost 7 bases, and 12 bases lay between the germline ends. CDR3 amino acids: CASSGGRGQPQHF. In nucleotides, the CDR3 is TGTGCCAGTAGTGGAGGACGGGGACAGCCCCAGCATTTT.

This chain uses TRBV27 with TRBJ2-7, with 9 nucleotides matching TRBD2. Germline V gives CDR1 MNHEY, CDR2 SMNVEV (reference sequence). The V segment lost 2 bases and the J segment 3 bases; nucleotides outside the gene matches: 14. There are 18 residues in the CDR3. CDR3 DNA: TGTGCCAGCAGTTTAAGGGGCAGGAGGATGACTAGCGGCTACGAGCAGTACTTC. It codes for CASSLRGRRMTSGYEQYF.

In this sample, this clone turned up once. The V call is TRBV27, the J call TRBJ1-4; the D gene is possibly TRBD1 (5 bases). Between the trimmed V and J ends, which lost 5 bases and 0 bases, there was a span of 16 bases. Germline CDR1 is MNHEY and CDR2 is SMNVEV (reference sequence). CDR3 size: 17 residues. The CDR3 spells CASSPARGGATNEKLFF. In DNA, the CDR3 is TGTGCCAGCAGTCCGGCCCGGGGGGGTGCAACTAATGAAAAACTGTTTTTT.

The V and J genes are TRBV19 and TRBJ2-1; 8 nucleotides line up with TRBD2. CDR1 and CDR2 from the germline V gene are LNHDA and SQIVND (reference sequence). The CDR3 is 15 residues long. Trimming at V came to 7 bases and at J to 8 bases, leaving 13 bases not matched to a gene. CDR3 nucleotides: TGTGCCAGTATCGCGGGACTAGGCCGACGCGATGAGCAGTTCTTC. The encoded protein is CASIAGLGRRDEQFF.

A single count supports this clone. This rearrangement joins TRBV19 to TRBJ2-3; D not certain. The CDR3 covers 11 residues. V lost 8 bases and J 9 bases, leaving 12 bases between the germline ends. CDR1 is LNHDA, CDR2 SQIVND, per germline (reference sequence). The CDR3 loop is CASSAPGTQYF. DNA of the CDR3: TGTGCCAGTTCTGCCCCCGGAACGCAGTATTTT.

The chain has TRBV5-6 and TRBJ1-2; TRBD1 matches at 7 bases. Unmatched junction bases numbered 6, after V lost 2 bases and J lost 2 bases. The V gene's germline CDR1 is SGHDT and CDR2 YYEEEE. CDR3 length: 15 amino acids. The CDR3 DNA reads TGTGCCAGCAGCTTTCGCGGGACAGCAAACTATGGCTACACCTTC. As protein: CASSFRGTANYGYTF.

The chain is built from TRBV5-6 and TRBJ1-2; D ambiguous. The CDR3 has 12 residues. Trimming stripped 4 bases from V and 4 bases from J, with 8 bases between. Germline V gives CDR1 SGHDT, CDR2 YYEEEE. This CDR3 reads CASSRGSYGYTF. CDR3 DNA sequence: TGTGCCAGCAGCCGGGGTTCCTATGGCTACACCTTC.

This chain connects TRBV5-1 to TRBJ1-6; 11 positions match TRBD1. Germline loops: CDR1 SGHRS, CDR2 YFSETQ. The CDR3 has 15 residues. V shed 4 bases, J shed 8 bases, and the junction held 5 bases outside the gene matches. The CDR3 spells CASSPAGQGDSPLHF. The CDR3 DNA reads as TGCGCCAGCAGCCCGGCGGGACAGGGGGATTCACCCCTCCACTTT.

The chain combines TRBV6-2 or TRBV6-3 with TRBJ2-3; possible D gene TRBD2, 6 bases. Germline V gives CDR1 MNHEY, CDR2 SVGEGT. V was clipped by 2 bases and J by 7 bases, with 19 bases between them. This CDR3 region has 16 residues. CDR3 DNA: TGTGCCAGCAGTTACGAGGCCACCTCTGGGGGGAATACGCAGTATTTT. Protein product: CASSYEATSGGNTQYF.

This sequence joins TRBV6-6 and TRBJ2-1; 13 positions agree with TRBD2. Germline CDR1 is MNHNY and CDR2 is SVGAGI (reference sequence). This CDR3 has 15 residues. V lost 6 bases to trimming and J lost 4 bases; unmatched junction nucleotides: 3. CDR3 sequence reads: CASSTLAGGYNEQFF. The CDR3 DNA sequence: TGTGCCAGCAGCACACTAGCGGGAGGGTACAATGAGCAGTTCTTC.

This chain connects TRBV5-1 to TRBJ2-7, with 7 bases lining up with TRBD1. The CDR3 is made up of 14 amino acids. Per germline, CDR1 SGHRS and CDR2 YFSETQ. J was trimmed by 2 bases and V by 3 bases; bases with no gene match: 5. The CDR3 region has the DNA TGCGCCAGCAGCTGGGGACAGTCTACCTACGAGCAGTACTTC. This translates into CASSWGQSTYEQYF.

The J gene is TRBJ2-7, the V gene TRBV7-8; D may be TRBD1 (5 bases). The V gene's germline CDR1 is SGHVS and CDR2 FQNEAQ. The CDR3 is made up of 13 amino acids. V lost 5 bases, J lost 3 bases, and 11 bases lay in between. The CDR3: CASSANQGYEQYF. The CDR3 region has the DNA TGTGCCAGCAGCGCAAATCAGGGCTACGAGCAGTACTTC.

The CDR3 DNA is TGTGCCATCAGTGACACAGGGAGGGGCACTGAAGCTTTCTTT. Its translation: CAISDTGRGTEAFF. This chain links TRBV10-3 with TRBJ1-1; D perhaps matches TRBD1 (6 bases). The CDR3 spans 14 residues. Trimming left V 3 bases short and J 4 bases short, with 12 bases between. The germline V gene encodes CDR1 ENHRY and CDR2 SYGVKD.